Shown below are 18 T cell receptor beta chains from a single sample sequenced in a study of blood T cell repertoires in COVID-19. Profiled with immunoSEQ multiplex PCR; TCRdb holds only in-frame clones, not every one. The data show 220,000 or so clones, 80% to 85% seen once. Material: peripheral blood. All receptors derive from a woman aged 25 to 39 who had recovered from COVID-19.

This sequence joins TRBV6-1 and TRBJ2-7, with D tentatively TRBD2 (5 bases). V was trimmed by 4 bases and J by 2 bases, leaving 18 bases between them. Germline CDR1 is MNHNS and CDR2 is SASEGT. The CDR3 covers 16 residues. In DNA form, the CDR3 reads TGTGCCAGCAGTGGGGTCCTAGCCCCGCATCCCTACGAGCAGTACTTC. Translated, it gives CASSGVLAPHPYEQYF.

This sequence joins TRBV6-5 and TRBJ2-7, with a possible D match to TRBD2 (5 bases). Per the germline V gene, CDR1 is MNHEY and CDR2 is SVGAGI. V lost 6 bases to trimming and J lost 0 bases, with 15 bases between them. The CDR3 is 15 amino acids. The CDR3 DNA follows: TGTGCCAGCAGCTCGGGTGAGGGAAGCTCCTACGAGCAGTACTTC. The encoded protein is CASSSGEGSSYEQYF.

J is TRBJ2-7 and V is TRBV4-1; the match to TRBD1 covers 11 bases. The CDR3 is 15 amino acids. V shed 4 bases, J shed 3 bases, and the junction held 5 bases outside the gene matches. Germline V gene sequence: CDR1 MGHRA, CDR2 YSYEKL. CDR3 sequence: CASSRGQGASYEQYF. DNA for the CDR3: TGCGCCAGCAGCCGTGGACAGGGGGCAAGCTACGAGCAGTACTTC.

The CDR3 DNA follows: TGTGCCAGCGAAGAAGGGGGTGCAGAGACCCAGTACTTC. Its translation is CASEEGGAETQYF. This chain joins TRBV6-5 and TRBJ2-5; perhaps TRBD1 as D (6 bases). This CDR3 region has 13 residues. Germline CDR1 reads MNHEY; CDR2 reads SVGAGI. V was trimmed by 8 bases and J by 4 bases, leaving 14 bases between them.

V usage is TRBV5-5 and J usage is TRBJ2-7; 10 positions agree with TRBD1. The CDR3 spans 16 residues. V lost 2 bases to trimming and J lost 9 bases; unmatched junction nucleotides: 14. Germline V CDR1 and CDR2: SGHKS, YYEKEE (reference sequence). The CDR3 sequence: CASSLNRDRGWSGQYF. In nucleotides, the CDR3 is TGTGCCAGCAGCTTAAACCGGGACAGGGGTTGGAGCGGGCAGTACTTC.

The rearrangement links TRBV5-4 to TRBJ2-3; D not certain. The CDR3 loop spans 13 amino acids. Germline CDR1 and CDR2: SGHNT and YYREEE (reference sequence). Trimming took 1 base from V and 2 from J, leaving 5 bases between them. The DNA of the CDR3 is TGTGCCAGCAGCTTGCCAGTCACAGATACGCAGTATTTT. Translating gives CASSLPVTDTQYF.

The chain's CDR3 is CASSPSGTFYNEQFF. The CDR3 region has the DNA TGTGCCAGCAGCCCTAGCGGGACGTTCTACAATGAGCAGTTCTTC. The genes are TRBV3-1 (or the pseudogene TRBV3-2) and TRBJ2-1, with TRBD2 identical over 9 bases. Trimming removed 4 bases from V and 3 bases from J; junction bases left unmatched: 4. CDR1 and CDR2 (germline): LGHDT, YNNKEL (reference sequence). This CDR3 spans 15 amino acids.

This rearrangement joins TRBV6-5 to TRBJ1-1; D remains ambiguous. The CDR3 loop spans 12 amino acids. Trimming shortened V by 0 bases and J by 8 bases, and 7 bases separated the two germline ends. Germline CDR1 is MNHEY and CDR2 is SVGAGI. The DNA of the CDR3 is TGTGCCAGCAGTTACTCCGGAGAGGAAGCTTTCTTT. Amino acids: CASSYSGEEAFF.

This clone was seen only once. The V call is TRBV30, the J call TRBJ2-5, with 7 nucleotides matching TRBD2. J lost 4 bases, V lost 1 base, and 3 bases had no gene match. The CDR3 totals 13 residues. Germline CDR1 reads GTSNPN; CDR2 reads SVGIG (reference sequence). The CDR3 nucleotides are TGTGCCTGGAGTGGCGGGGGAGGAGAGACCCAGTACTTC. Translating gives CAWSGGGGETQYF.

V and J are TRBV27 and TRBJ2-2, with 10 bases aligning to TRBD1. The V gene end was trimmed by 2 bases and the J gene end by 4 bases; junction bases not matched to a gene: 1. CDR1 is MNHEY and CDR2 is SMNVEV in the germline V gene (reference sequence). The CDR3 contains 15 residues. CDR3 nucleotide sequence: TGTGCCAGCAGTTTAGGACAGGGGGGCACCGGGGAGCTGTTTTTT. As protein: CASSLGQGGTGELFF.

The chain links TRBV9 to TRBJ2-5, with D possibly TRBD2 on 5 matching bases. V lost 0 bases, J lost 9 bases, and 15 bases lay in between. CDR1 is SGDLS and CDR2 is YYNGEE in the germline V gene. The CDR3 sequence is 14 residues long. The CDR3 loop is CASSVDRLAPPQYF. In DNA form, the CDR3 reads TGTGCCAGCAGCGTAGATCGGCTAGCACCACCCCAGTACTTC.

This clone occurred a few times. The rearrangement links TRBV7-3 to TRBJ2-5; no clear D gene. The V end was cut by 2 bases, the J end by 4 bases, with 11 bases between. The CDR3 is made up of 14 amino acids. Germline V gives CDR1 SGHTA, CDR2 FQGTGA. As DNA, the CDR3 is TGTGCCAGCAGCTTAGACATTTCCTCAGAGACCCAGTACTTC. Protein: CASSLDISSETQYF.

Turning to this clone: Other DNA sequences in the same sample also yield this CDR3. The rearrangement joins TRBV5-1 to TRBJ2-1; 10 positions agree with TRBD2. V dropped 4 bases and J dropped 1; count of bases not matched to a gene: 2. This CDR3 comprises 15 residues. Germline V gives CDR1 SGHRS, CDR2 YFSETQ. The DNA of the CDR3 is TGCGCCAGCAGCCTGACTAGCGGGTCCTACAATGAGCAGTTCTTC. This sequence encodes CASSLTSGSYNEQFF.

For the CDR3, the DNA is TGTGCCTGGAGTACCCAGGGGGGAACTGAAGCTTTCTTT. It yields the protein CAWSTQGGTEAFF. This chain uses TRBV30 with TRBJ1-1; 7 nucleotides agree with TRBD1. The CDR3 is 13 residues long. The V gene's germline CDR1 is GTSNPN and CDR2 SVGIG (reference sequence). After removal of 2 bases from V and 5 bases from J, the junction contained 5 bases not matched to a gene. Using reference TRBV30 and TRBJ1-1 for the parts outside the CDR3, the full variable domain is SQTIHQWPATLVQPVGSPLSLECTVEGTSNPNLYWYRQAAGRGLQLLFYSVGIGQISSEVPQNLSASRPQDRQFILSSKKLLLSDSGFYLCAWSTQGGTEAFFGQGTRLTVV.

CDR3 sequence: CASRPTGPGELFF. CDR3 DNA sequence: TGTGCCAGCAGACCCACAGGGCCCGGGGAGCTGTTTTTT. The V and J genes are TRBV6-5 and TRBJ2-2; D may be TRBD1 (6 bases). CDR3 length: 13 amino acids. The germline CDR1 and CDR2 sequences are MNHEY and SVGAGI. V gave up 6 bases and J gave up 6 bases, with 11 bases separating them.

The rearrangement uses TRBV7-9 and TRBJ2-7; D call uncertain. CDR1 SEHNR and CDR2 FQNEAQ come from the germline V gene (reference sequence). Trimming took 5 bases from V and 3 from J, leaving 17 bases between them. This CDR3 contains 15 residues. This CDR3 is CASSEGDSILYEQYF. CDR3 in DNA: TGTGCCAGCAGCGAAGGTGACTCTATCCTCTACGAGCAGTACTTC.

This chain uses TRBV18 with TRBJ2-1; 7 bases fit TRBD1. CDR1 is KGHSH, CDR2 LQKENI, per germline. The CDR3 contains 17 residues. After removal of 4 bases from V and 4 bases from J, the junction contained 13 bases not matched to a gene. The CDR3 loop reads CASSHNSGRGKYNEQFF. The CDR3 nucleotides read TGTGCCAGCTCACATAATTCGGGCAGGGGGAAGTACAATGAGCAGTTCTTC. The full variable domain, in which reference TRBV18 and TRBJ2-1 provide the parts outside the CDR3, is NAGVMQNPRHLVRRRGQEARLRCSPMKGHSHVYWYRQLPEEGLKFMVYLQKENIIDESGMPKERFSAEFPKEGPSILRIQQVVRGDSAAYFCASSHNSGRGKYNEQFFGPGTRLTVL.

As to this clone: Its ends do not fully match the called genes, so a read error is possible. The chain combines TRBV2 with TRBJ2-2; D may be TRBD2 (5 bases). Germline V lookup: CDR1 SNHLY, CDR2 FYNNEI. The CDR3 runs to 16 residues. Here the CDR3 reads CASSDGARSGTGELFF. The DNA of the CDR3 is TGTGCCAGCAGTGACGGCGCTAGGTCGGGCACCGGGGAGCTATTTTTT.